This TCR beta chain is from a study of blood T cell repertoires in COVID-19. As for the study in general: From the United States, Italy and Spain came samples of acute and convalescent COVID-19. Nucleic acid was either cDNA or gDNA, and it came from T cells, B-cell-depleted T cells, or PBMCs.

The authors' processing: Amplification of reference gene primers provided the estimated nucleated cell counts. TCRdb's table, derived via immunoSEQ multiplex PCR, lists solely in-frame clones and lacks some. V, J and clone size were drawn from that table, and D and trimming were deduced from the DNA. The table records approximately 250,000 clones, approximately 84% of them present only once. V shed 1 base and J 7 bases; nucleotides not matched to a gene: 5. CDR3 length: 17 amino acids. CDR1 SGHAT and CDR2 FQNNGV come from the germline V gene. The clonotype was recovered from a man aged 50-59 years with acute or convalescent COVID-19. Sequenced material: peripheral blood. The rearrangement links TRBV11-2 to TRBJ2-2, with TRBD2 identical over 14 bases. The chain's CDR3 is CASSLVRLAGGVGELFF. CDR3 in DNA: TGTGCCAGCAGCTTAGTGCGACTAGCGGGAGGGGTCGGGGAGCTGTTTTTT.